Listed below are T cell receptor beta chains from one sample, sequenced in a study of blood T cell repertoires in COVID-19. TCRdb's copy holds only in-frame clones and misses some; the assay was immunoSEQ multiplex PCR. This repertoire shows some 190,000 clones, roughly 76% found once; its top ten account for 11%. The source material was peripheral blood. The receptors were gathered from a middle-aged woman with COVID-19, enrolled during active disease. The CDR3 runs from the conserved cysteine through the conserved F or W. Each record gives: CDR3 DNA, CDR3 protein, D gene, V gene, clone size, J gene. D genes are given only for firm matches. Clone size is not always given. Where it is, it says once, few, many or a class for expanded clones.

CDR3 DNA: TGTGCCAGCAGCCAAGTTCACTCGGTAGCCAAAAACATTCAGTACTTC
CDR3 protein: CASSQVHSVAKNIQYF
D gene: NA
V gene: TRBV14
clone size: NA
J gene: TRBJ2-4

CDR3 DNA: TGTGCCAGCAGTCGGACTGAACTACGAGAACAGTACTTC
CDR3 protein: CASSRTELREQYF
D gene: NA
V gene: TRBV6-5
clone size: NA
J gene: TRBJ2-7

CDR3 DNA: TGTGCCAGCAGTGGTAGAGAGGGACAGTACTACAATGAGCAGTTCTTC
CDR3 protein: CASSGREGQYYNEQFF
D gene: TRBD1
V gene: TRBV6-1
clone size: NA
J gene: TRBJ2-1

CDR3 DNA: TGTGCCAGCACAGGGTCCATCGCCCAGCATTTT
CDR3 protein: CASTGSIAQHF
D gene: NA
V gene: TRBV28
clone size: NA
J gene: TRBJ1-5

CDR3 DNA: TGTGCCAGCAGCCCCTGGCTAGCGGCGTCCTACGAGCAGTACTTC
CDR3 protein: CASSPWLAASYEQYF
D gene: TRBD2
V gene: TRBV6-5
clone size: NA
J gene: TRBJ2-7

CDR3 DNA: TGTGCCAGCAGTTTAGCTCAACGACTTAGCCAAGAGACCCAGTACTTC
CDR3 protein: CASSLAQRLSQETQYF
D gene: NA
V gene: TRBV28
clone size: once
J gene: TRBJ2-5

CDR3 DNA: TGTGCCAGCAGTAACGATTGGCAGGGTGGCTACACCTTC
CDR3 protein: CASSNDWQGGYTF
D gene: NA
V gene: TRBV6-2/TRBV6-3
clone size: NA
J gene: TRBJ1-2

CDR3 DNA: TGTGCCAGCAGCGTAGATCCGGGGGGACAGGGCGCCTACAATGAGCAGTTCTTC
CDR3 protein: CASSVDPGGQGAYNEQFF
D gene: TRBD1
V gene: TRBV9
clone size: NA
J gene: TRBJ2-1

CDR3 DNA: TGTGCCAGCAGTCCAGGGACTCCGAACACCGGGGAGCTGTTTTTT
CDR3 protein: CASSPGTPNTGELFF
D gene: NA
V gene: TRBV6-5
clone size: NA
J gene: TRBJ2-2

CDR3 DNA: TGCAGTGCTAGTATTTTAGCGGGAGGTCCCTCCTACGAGCAGTACTTC
CDR3 protein: CSASILAGGPSYEQYF
D gene: TRBD2
V gene: TRBV20-1
clone size: NA
J gene: TRBJ2-7

CDR3 DNA: TGTGCCAGCAGTGAAGGACTCTCCTACGAGCAGTACTTC
CDR3 protein: CASSEGLSYEQYF
D gene: NA
V gene: TRBV6-1
clone size: NA
J gene: TRBJ2-7

CDR3 DNA: TGTGCCAGCAGCTTGTATACAGGCACAGATACGCAGTATTTT
CDR3 protein: CASSLYTGTDTQYF
D gene: NA
V gene: TRBV5-6
clone size: NA
J gene: TRBJ2-3

CDR3 DNA: TGTGCCAGCAAGGGACACCCGAACACTGAAGCTTTCTTT
CDR3 protein: CASKGHPNTEAFF
D gene: NA
V gene: TRBV25-1
clone size: NA
J gene: TRBJ1-1

CDR3 DNA: TGTGCCAGCAGTTATACCCTTGGTGGCCAGCCCCAGCATTTT
CDR3 protein: CASSYTLGGQPQHF
D gene: NA
V gene: TRBV6-6
clone size: NA
J gene: TRBJ1-5

CDR3 DNA: TGTGCCAGCAGCTTGGTAGGGGATATAACTGAAGCTTTCTTT
CDR3 protein: CASSLVGDITEAFF
D gene: NA
V gene: TRBV5-4
clone size: NA
J gene: TRBJ1-1

CDR3 DNA: TGTGCCAGCAGCGCAAGACTAGCGGGAGTTGGGAATGAGCAGTTCTTC
CDR3 protein: CASSARLAGVGNEQFF
D gene: TRBD2
V gene: TRBV7-8
clone size: NA
J gene: TRBJ2-1

CDR3 DNA: TGTGCCAGCAGCCTTATAGGTGGCGCGCGGCGCGGGTACGAGCAGTACTTC
CDR3 protein: CASSLIGGARRGYEQYF
D gene: NA
V gene: TRBV11-2
clone size: NA
J gene: TRBJ2-7

CDR3 DNA: TGTGCTAGCAGCCCTCGACAGGGGGCAGGCACCGGGGAGCTGTTTTTT
CDR3 protein: CASSPRQGAGTGELFF
D gene: TRBD1
V gene: TRBV7-7
clone size: NA
J gene: TRBJ2-2

CDR3 DNA: TGTGCCAGCAGTTACTCGGATCGGGGGAACACCGGGGAGCTGTTTTTT
CDR3 protein: CASSYSDRGNTGELFF
D gene: NA
V gene: TRBV6-2/TRBV6-3
clone size: few
J gene: TRBJ2-2

CDR3 DNA: TGTGCCAGCAGCTTGGATCTGGGACAGTCCTATGGCTACACCTTC
CDR3 protein: CASSLDLGQSYGYTF
D gene: TRBD1
V gene: TRBV5-4
clone size: NA
J gene: TRBJ1-2

CDR3 DNA: TGTGCCAGCAGTTTCCTCGAGAGGACAGGGGTTGAGCAGTACTTC
CDR3 protein: CASSFLERTGVEQYF
D gene: TRBD1
V gene: TRBV28
clone size: NA
J gene: TRBJ2-7

CDR3 DNA: TGTGCCAGCAGCTTAACTAGCGGGAGGACTAGCACAGATACGCAGTATTTT
CDR3 protein: CASSLTSGRTSTDTQYF
D gene: TRBD2
V gene: TRBV7-3
clone size: NA
J gene: TRBJ2-3

CDR3 DNA: TGTGCCAGCAGCTCGGGGGAGACCCAGTACTTC
CDR3 protein: CASSSGETQYF
D gene: NA
V gene: TRBV6-2/TRBV6-3
clone size: NA
J gene: TRBJ2-5

CDR3 DNA: TGTGCCAGCGTCATCGGAAACACCATATATTTT
CDR3 protein: CASVIGNTIYF
D gene: NA
V gene: TRBV6-6
clone size: NA
J gene: TRBJ1-3

CDR3 DNA: TGTGCCACCAGCGACTTAGCGGGAGGGACCTACGAGCAGTACTTC
CDR3 protein: CATSDLAGGTYEQYF
D gene: TRBD2
V gene: TRBV15
clone size: NA
J gene: TRBJ2-7

CDR3 DNA: TGTGCCAGCTCACGGGCAGGGATTGAGACCGGGGAGCTGTTTTTT
CDR3 protein: CASSRAGIETGELFF
D gene: NA
V gene: TRBV18
clone size: NA
J gene: TRBJ2-2

CDR3 DNA: TGCGCCAGCAGCCAAGATCTGGCGGGAGCCTACAATGAGCAGTTCTTC
CDR3 protein: CASSQDLAGAYNEQFF
D gene: TRBD2
V gene: TRBV4-1
clone size: few
J gene: TRBJ2-1

CDR3 DNA: TGTGCCTGGAGTGTCTCTAGCAATCAGCCCCAGCATTTT
CDR3 protein: CAWSVSSNQPQHF
D gene: NA
V gene: TRBV30
clone size: NA
J gene: TRBJ1-5

CDR3 DNA: TGTGCCAGCAGCAAAGCCCACCACCGAGCGGGAGGTCCCGAGCAGTACTTC
CDR3 protein: CASSKAHHRAGGPEQYF
D gene: NA
V gene: TRBV21-1
clone size: NA
J gene: TRBJ2-7

CDR3 DNA: TGTGCCAGCAGTTCAGTCTCCTACGAGCAGTACTTC
CDR3 protein: CASSSVSYEQYF
D gene: NA
V gene: TRBV12-3/TRBV12-4
clone size: NA
J gene: TRBJ2-7

CDR3 DNA: TGTGCCAGCAGGCCCCTGGGGGGGTCCTACGAGCAGTACTTC
CDR3 protein: CASRPLGGSYEQYF
D gene: TRBD2
V gene: TRBV6-5
clone size: NA
J gene: TRBJ2-7

CDR3 DNA: TGTGCCTGGAGTGCGCGACAGATATTCAATCAGCCCCAGCATTTT
CDR3 protein: CAWSARQIFNQPQHF
D gene: NA
V gene: TRBV30
clone size: NA
J gene: TRBJ1-5

CDR3 DNA: TGTGCCAGCATCAAAAGGGGCAGTTTAGAGACCCAGTACTTC
CDR3 protein: CASIKRGSLETQYF
D gene: NA
V gene: TRBV28
clone size: once
J gene: TRBJ2-5

CDR3 DNA: TGTGCCAGCAGCTTTCCAGATACGCAGTATTTT
CDR3 protein: CASSFPDTQYF
D gene: NA
V gene: TRBV6-5
clone size: NA
J gene: TRBJ2-3

CDR3 DNA: TGTGCCAGCAGCTGGGACAGGGTTCGAACTGAAGCTTTCTTT
CDR3 protein: CASSWDRVRTEAFF
D gene: TRBD1
V gene: TRBV28
clone size: NA
J gene: TRBJ1-1

CDR3 DNA: TGTGCCAGCAGGGGGACTAGTAGTTTGTACGAGCAGTACTTC
CDR3 protein: CASRGTSSLYEQYF
D gene: TRBD2
V gene: TRBV28
clone size: NA
J gene: TRBJ2-7

CDR3 DNA: TGTGCCAGCAGCCCGACAGGGGGGGTTGAAAAACTGTTTTTT
CDR3 protein: CASSPTGGVEKLFF
D gene: TRBD1
V gene: TRBV11-2
clone size: NA
J gene: TRBJ1-4

CDR3 DNA: TGTGCCACCAGCCCCGTAGGCGGGAGCGGCGATGAGCAGTTCTTC
CDR3 protein: CATSPVGGSGDEQFF
D gene: TRBD2
V gene: TRBV15
clone size: NA
J gene: TRBJ2-1

CDR3 DNA: TGTGCCTGGAGTGTACTCCGCTCTGGAAACACCATATATTTT
CDR3 protein: CAWSVLRSGNTIYF
D gene: NA
V gene: TRBV30
clone size: NA
J gene: TRBJ1-3

CDR3 DNA: TGTGCCAGCAGCCAAGAGACCGGGGCGAACACCGGGGAGCTGTTTTTT
CDR3 protein: CASSQETGANTGELFF
D gene: NA
V gene: TRBV3-1/TRBV3-2
clone size: NA
J gene: TRBJ2-2

CDR3 DNA: TGTGCCAGCAGCTTAGCAGGACTAGGTTCGAATGAGCAGTTCTTC
CDR3 protein: CASSLAGLGSNEQFF
D gene: TRBD2
V gene: TRBV7-2
clone size: NA
J gene: TRBJ2-1

CDR3 DNA: TGTGCCAGCAGCGTAGCAGGGGGCGGTGGCTACACCTTC
CDR3 protein: CASSVAGGGGYTF
D gene: TRBD1
V gene: TRBV9
clone size: once
J gene: TRBJ1-2

CDR3 DNA: TGTGCCAGCAGCTTGCAGGCGGGCCCCTACGAGCAATACTTC
CDR3 protein: CASSLQAGPYEQYF
D gene: NA
V gene: TRBV5-4
clone size: once
J gene: TRBJ2-7

CDR3 DNA: TGTGCCAGCAGCTTCGGGGAGCTATCTGAGCAGTTCTTC
CDR3 protein: CASSFGELSEQFF
D gene: NA
V gene: TRBV11-3
clone size: NA
J gene: TRBJ2-1